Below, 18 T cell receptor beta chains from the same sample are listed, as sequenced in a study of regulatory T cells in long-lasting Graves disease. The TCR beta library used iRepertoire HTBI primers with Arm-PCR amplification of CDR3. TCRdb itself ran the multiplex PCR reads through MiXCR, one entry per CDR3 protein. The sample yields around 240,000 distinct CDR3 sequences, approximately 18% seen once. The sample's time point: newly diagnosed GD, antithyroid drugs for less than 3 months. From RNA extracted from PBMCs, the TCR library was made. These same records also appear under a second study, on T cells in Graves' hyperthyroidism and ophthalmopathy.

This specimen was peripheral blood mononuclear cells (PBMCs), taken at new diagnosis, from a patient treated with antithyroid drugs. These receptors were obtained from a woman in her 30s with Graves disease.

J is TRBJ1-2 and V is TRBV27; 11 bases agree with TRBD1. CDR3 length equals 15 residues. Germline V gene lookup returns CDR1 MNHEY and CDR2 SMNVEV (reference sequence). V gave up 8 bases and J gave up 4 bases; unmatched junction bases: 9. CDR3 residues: CASAKGTGGAYGYTF. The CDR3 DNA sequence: TGTGCCAGCGCCAAGGGGACAGGGGGAGCCTATGGCTACACCTTC.

CDR3 residues: CASSIGQGGEAFF. CDR3 nucleotide sequence: TGTGCCAGCAGCATTGGACAGGGCGGTGAAGCTTTCTTT. This chain uses TRBV5-6 with TRBJ1-1, with 8 bases fitting TRBD1. Germline V gene data show CDR1 as SGHDT and CDR2 as YYEEEE. The CDR3 runs 13 residues. V lost 4 bases, J lost 7 bases, and 6 bases stayed unmatched.

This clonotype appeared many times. The CDR3 bases are TGTGCCAGCAGTGTCGGACCAACCCAAGAGACCCAGTACTTC. It translates to CASSVGPTQETQYF. The rearrangement joins TRBV2 to TRBJ2-5; no firm D call. Trimming stripped 4 bases from V and 1 base from J, with 10 bases between. The CDR3 runs to 14 residues. Germline-derived CDR1 and CDR2 are SNHLY and FYNNEI.

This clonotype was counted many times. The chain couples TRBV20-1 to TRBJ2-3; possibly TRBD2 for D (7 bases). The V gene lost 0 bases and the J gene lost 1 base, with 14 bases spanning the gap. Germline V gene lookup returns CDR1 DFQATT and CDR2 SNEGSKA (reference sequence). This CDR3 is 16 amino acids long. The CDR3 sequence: CSARDSRGGGTDTQYF. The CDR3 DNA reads TGCAGTGCTAGAGATTCGAGGGGGGGAGGCACAGATACGCAGTATTTT.

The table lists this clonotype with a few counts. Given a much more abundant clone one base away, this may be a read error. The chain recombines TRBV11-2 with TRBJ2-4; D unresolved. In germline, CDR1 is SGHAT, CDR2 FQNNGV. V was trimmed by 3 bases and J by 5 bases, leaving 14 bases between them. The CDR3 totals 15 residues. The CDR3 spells CASSFLTAGQNIQYF. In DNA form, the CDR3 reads TGTGCCAGCAGCTTCTTAACAGCCGGCCAAAACATTCAGTACTTC.

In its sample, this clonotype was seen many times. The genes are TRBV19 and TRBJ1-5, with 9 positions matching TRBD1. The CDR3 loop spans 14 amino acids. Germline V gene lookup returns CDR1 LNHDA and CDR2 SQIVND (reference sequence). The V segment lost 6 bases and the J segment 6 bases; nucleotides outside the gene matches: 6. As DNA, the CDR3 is TGTGCCAGTAGGCAAGGGACAGGGCGTCAGCCCCAGCATTTT. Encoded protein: CASRQGTGRQPQHF.

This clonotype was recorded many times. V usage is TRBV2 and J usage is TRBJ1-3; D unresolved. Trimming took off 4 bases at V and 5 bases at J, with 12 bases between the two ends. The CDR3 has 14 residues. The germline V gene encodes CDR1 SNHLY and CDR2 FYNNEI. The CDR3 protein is CASSAGLGRNTIYF. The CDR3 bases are TGTGCCAGCAGTGCGGGTTTAGGAAGAAACACCATATATTTT.

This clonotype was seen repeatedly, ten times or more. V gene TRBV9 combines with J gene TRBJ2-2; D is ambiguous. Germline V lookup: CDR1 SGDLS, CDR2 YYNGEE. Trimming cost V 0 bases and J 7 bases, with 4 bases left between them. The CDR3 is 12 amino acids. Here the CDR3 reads CASSVGGGELFF. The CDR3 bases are TGTGCCAGCAGCGTAGGTGGCGGGGAGCTGTTTTTT.

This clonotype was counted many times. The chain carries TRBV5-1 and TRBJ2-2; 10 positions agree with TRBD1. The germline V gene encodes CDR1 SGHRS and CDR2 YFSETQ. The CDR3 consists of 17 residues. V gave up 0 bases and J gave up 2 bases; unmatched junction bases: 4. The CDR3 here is CASSLVRTGGNTGELFF. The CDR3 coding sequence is TGCGCCAGCAGCTTGGTCAGGACAGGGGGTAACACCGGGGAGCTGTTTTTT.

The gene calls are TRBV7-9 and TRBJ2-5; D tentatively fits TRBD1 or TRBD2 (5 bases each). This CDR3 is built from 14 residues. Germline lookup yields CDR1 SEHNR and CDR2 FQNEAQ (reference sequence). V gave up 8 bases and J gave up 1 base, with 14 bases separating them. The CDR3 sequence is CASEAGDLQETQYF. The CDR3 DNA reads TGTGCCAGCGAAGCCGGGGACCTCCAAGAGACCCAGTACTTC.

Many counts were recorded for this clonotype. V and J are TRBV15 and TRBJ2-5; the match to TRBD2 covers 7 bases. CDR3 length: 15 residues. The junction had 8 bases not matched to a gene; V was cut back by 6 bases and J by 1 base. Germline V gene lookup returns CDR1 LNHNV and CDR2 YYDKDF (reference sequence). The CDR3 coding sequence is TGTGCCACCAGAATCCTTGGGGGGGGCCAAGAGACCCAGTACTTC. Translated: CATRILGGGQETQYF.

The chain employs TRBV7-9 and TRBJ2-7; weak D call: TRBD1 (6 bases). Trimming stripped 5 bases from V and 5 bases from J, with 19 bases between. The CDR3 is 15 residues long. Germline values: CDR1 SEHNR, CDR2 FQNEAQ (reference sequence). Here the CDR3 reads CASSERYRALHEQYF. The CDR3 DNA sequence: TGTGCCAGCAGCGAACGATACAGGGCCTTGCACGAGCAGTACTTC. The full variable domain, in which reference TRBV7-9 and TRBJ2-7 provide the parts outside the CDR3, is DTGVSQNPRHKITKRGQNVTFRCDPISEHNRLYWYRQTLGQGPEFLTYFQNEAQLEKSRLLSDRFSAERPKGSFSTLEIQRTEQGDSAMYLCASSERYRALHEQYFGPGTRLTVT.

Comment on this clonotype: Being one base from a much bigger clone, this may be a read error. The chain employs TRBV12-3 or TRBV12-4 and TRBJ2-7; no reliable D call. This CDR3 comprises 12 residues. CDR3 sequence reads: CASSLVPYEPYF. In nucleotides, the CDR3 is TGTGCCAGCAGTTTGGTACCCTACGAGCCGTACTTC.

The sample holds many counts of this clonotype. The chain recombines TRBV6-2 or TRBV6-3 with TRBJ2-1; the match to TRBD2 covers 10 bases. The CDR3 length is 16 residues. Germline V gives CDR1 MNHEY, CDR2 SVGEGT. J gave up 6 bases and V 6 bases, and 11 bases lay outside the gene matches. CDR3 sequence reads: CASRSPTSGVLNEQFF. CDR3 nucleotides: TGTGCCAGCAGATCACCAACTAGCGGGGTACTCAATGAGCAGTTCTTC.

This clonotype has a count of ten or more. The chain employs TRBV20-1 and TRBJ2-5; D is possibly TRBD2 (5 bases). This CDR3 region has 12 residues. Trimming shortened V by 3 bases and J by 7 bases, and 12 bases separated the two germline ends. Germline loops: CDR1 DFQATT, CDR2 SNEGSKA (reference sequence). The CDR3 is CSARFGMGTQYF. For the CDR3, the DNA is TGCAGTGCTAGGTTCGGGATGGGGACCCAGTACTTC.

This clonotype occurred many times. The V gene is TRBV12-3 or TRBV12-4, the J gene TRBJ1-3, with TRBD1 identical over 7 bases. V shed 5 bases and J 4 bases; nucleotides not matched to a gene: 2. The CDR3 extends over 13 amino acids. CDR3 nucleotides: TGTGCCAGCAGTGGGGACAGCGGAAACACCATATATTTT. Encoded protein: CASSGDSGNTIYF.

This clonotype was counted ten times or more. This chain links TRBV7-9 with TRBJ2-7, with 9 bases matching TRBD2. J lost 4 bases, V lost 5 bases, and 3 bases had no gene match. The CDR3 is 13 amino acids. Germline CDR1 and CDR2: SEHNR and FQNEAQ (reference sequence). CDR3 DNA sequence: TGTGCCAGCAGCCGGACTAGCGATTACGAGCAGTACTTC. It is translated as CASSRTSDYEQYF. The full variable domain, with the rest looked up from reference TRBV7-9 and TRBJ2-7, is DTGVSQNPRHKITKRGQNVTFRCDPISEHNRLYWYRQTLGQGPEFLTYFQNEAQLEKSRLLSDRFSAERPKGSFSTLEIQRTEQGDSAMYLCASSRTSDYEQYFGPGTRLTVT.

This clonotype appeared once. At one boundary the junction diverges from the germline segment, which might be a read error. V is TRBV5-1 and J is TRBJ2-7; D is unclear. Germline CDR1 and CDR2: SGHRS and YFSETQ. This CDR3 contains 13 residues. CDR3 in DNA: TGCACCAGCAGCTTGGGCAACTCCTACGAGCAGTACTTC. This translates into CTSSLGNSYEQYF.